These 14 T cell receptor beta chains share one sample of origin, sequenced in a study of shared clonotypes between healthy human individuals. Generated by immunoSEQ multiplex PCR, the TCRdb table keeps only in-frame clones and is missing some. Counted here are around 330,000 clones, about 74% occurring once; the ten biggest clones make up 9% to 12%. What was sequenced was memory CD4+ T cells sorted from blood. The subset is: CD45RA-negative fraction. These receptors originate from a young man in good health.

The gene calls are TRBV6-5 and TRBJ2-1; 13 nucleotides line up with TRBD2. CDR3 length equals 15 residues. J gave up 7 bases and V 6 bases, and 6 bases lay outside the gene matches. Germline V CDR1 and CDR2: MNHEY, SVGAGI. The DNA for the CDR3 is TGTGCCAGCAGGTCGGGACTAGCGGGGAAGAATGAGCAGTTCTTC. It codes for CASRSGLAGKNEQFF.

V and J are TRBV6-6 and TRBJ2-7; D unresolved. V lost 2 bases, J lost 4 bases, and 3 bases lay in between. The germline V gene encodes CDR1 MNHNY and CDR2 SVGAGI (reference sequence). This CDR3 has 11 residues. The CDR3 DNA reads TGTGCCAGCAGTTACAAATACGAGCAGTACTTC. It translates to CASSYKYEQYF.

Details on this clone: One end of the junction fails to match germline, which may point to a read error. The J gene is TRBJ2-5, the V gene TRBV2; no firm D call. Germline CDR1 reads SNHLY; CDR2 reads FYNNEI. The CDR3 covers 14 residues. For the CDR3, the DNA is TGTGCCAGCTGTGATAACAGTTACCAAGAGACCCAGTACTTC. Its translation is CASCDNSYQETQYF.

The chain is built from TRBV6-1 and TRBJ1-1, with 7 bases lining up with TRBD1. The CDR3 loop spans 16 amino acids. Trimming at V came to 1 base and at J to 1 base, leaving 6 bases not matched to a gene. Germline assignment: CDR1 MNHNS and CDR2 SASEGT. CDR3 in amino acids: CASSEGRQGRNTEAFF. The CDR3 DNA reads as TGTGCCAGCAGTGAAGGCCGACAGGGAAGGAACACTGAAGCTTTCTTT.

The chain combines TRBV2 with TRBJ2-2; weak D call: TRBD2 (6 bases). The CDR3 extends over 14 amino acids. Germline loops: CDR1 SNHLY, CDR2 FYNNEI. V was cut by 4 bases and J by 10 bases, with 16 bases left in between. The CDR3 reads CASSASVTTAELFF. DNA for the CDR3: TGTGCCAGCAGTGCTAGCGTGACAACAGCGGAGCTGTTTTTT.

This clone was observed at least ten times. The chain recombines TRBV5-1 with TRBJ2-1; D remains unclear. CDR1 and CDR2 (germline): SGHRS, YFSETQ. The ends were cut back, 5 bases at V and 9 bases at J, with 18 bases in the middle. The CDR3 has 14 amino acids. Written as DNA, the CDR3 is TGCGCCAGCAGGCCGGACCCGTCCTGGGGTGAGCAGTTCTTC. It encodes CASRPDPSWGEQFF.

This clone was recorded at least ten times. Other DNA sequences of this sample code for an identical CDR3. The CDR3 coding sequence is TGTGCCAGCGGAATGGGGGGTGACACCGGGGAGCTGTTTTTT. Translating gives CASGMGGDTGELFF. This chain joins TRBV2 and TRBJ2-2; possibly TRBD2 for D (6 bases). Trimming removed 8 bases from V and 3 bases from J, with 13 bases in between. Germline V gene data show CDR1 as SNHLY and CDR2 as FYNNEI. CDR3 size: 14 residues.

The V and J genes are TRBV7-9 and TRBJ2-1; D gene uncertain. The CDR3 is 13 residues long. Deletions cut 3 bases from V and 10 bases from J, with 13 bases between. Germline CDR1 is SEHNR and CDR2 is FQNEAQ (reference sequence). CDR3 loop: CASSLTTDREQFF. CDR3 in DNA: TGTGCCAGCAGCTTGACGACCGATAGAGAGCAGTTCTTC. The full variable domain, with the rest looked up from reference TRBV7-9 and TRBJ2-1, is DTGVSQNPRHKITKRGQNVTFRCDPISEHNRLYWYRQTLGQGPEFLTYFQNEAQLEKSRLLSDRFSAERPKGSFSTLEIQRTEQGDSAMYLCASSLTTDREQFFGPGTRLTVL.

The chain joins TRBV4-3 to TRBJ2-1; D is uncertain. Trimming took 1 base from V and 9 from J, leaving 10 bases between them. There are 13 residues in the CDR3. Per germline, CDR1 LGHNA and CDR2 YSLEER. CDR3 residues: CASSQVHDGEQFF. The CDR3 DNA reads TGCGCCAGCAGCCAAGTGCACGACGGTGAGCAGTTCTTC.

DNA for the CDR3: TGTGCCAGCAGCTTTCAACGAGGGGAGAACACTGAAGCTTTCTTT. This gives the protein CASSFQRGENTEAFF. This chain uses TRBV7-9 with TRBJ1-1; D perhaps matches TRBD1 (5 bases). This CDR3 is built from 15 residues. Germline V CDR1 and CDR2: SEHNR, FQNEAQ (reference sequence). Trimming took 3 bases from V and 1 from J, leaving 12 bases between them.

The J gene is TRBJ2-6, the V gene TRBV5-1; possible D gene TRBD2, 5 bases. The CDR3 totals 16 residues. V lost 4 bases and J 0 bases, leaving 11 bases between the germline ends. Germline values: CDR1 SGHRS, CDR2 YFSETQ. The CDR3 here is CASSPRRGSGANVLTF. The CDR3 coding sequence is TGCGCCAGCAGCCCCAGACGGGGCTCTGGGGCCAACGTCCTGACTTTC.

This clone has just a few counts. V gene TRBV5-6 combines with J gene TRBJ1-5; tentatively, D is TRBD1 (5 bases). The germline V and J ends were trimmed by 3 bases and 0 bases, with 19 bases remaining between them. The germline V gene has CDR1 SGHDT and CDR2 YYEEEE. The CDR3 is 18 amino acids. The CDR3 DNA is TGTGCCAGCAGCTCAAGCGCCTATGACAGATATAGCAATCAGCCCCAGCATTTT. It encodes CASSSSAYDRYSNQPQHF.

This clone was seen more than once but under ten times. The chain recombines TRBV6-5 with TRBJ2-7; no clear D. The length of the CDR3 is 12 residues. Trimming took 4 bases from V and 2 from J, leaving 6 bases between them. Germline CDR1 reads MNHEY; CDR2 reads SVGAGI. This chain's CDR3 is CASSSATYEQYF. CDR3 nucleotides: TGTGCCAGCAGTTCAGCGACCTACGAGCAGTACTTC.

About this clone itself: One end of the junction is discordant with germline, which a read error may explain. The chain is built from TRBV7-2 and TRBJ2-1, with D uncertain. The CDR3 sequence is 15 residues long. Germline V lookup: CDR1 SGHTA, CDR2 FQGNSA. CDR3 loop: CASTLNTDGHNEQFF. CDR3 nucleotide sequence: TGTGCCAGCACCTTAAACACGGACGGGCACAATGAGCAGTTCTTC. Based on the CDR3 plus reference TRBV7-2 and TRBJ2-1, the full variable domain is GAGVSQSPSNKVTEKGKDVELRCDPISGHTALYWYRQSLGQGLEFLIYFQGNSAPDKSGLPSDRFSAERTGGSVSTLTIQRTQQEDSAVYLCASTLNTDGHNEQFFGPGTRLTVL.